These 19 T cell receptor beta chains share one sample of origin, sequenced in a study of blood T cell repertoires in COVID-19. The table came from immunoSEQ multiplex PCR; TCRdb's copy has only in-frame clones and leaves some out. The sample contains under 350,000 clones, 65% to 90% of which appear only once. Sequencing was done on a sample of PBMCs or T cells enriched from blood (not recorded which). The source of these receptors is a woman aged 40 to 55 with acute COVID-19.

In nucleotides, the CDR3 is TGTGCCAGCAGCCTAAGGGATCCGGGGGAGCAGTTCTTC. Amino acids: CASSLRDPGEQFF. The chain carries TRBV3-1 (or the pseudogene TRBV3-2) and TRBJ2-1; tentative D call: TRBD2 (5 bases). V was shortened by 4 bases and J by 10 bases, with 14 bases between the two germline ends. The CDR3 loop spans 13 amino acids. Germline lookup yields CDR1 LGHDT and CDR2 YNNKEL (reference sequence).

The chain combines TRBV6-5 with TRBJ1-3, with 7 bases lining up with TRBD1. The CDR3 sequence is 15 residues long. Germline V gene sequence: CDR1 MNHEY, CDR2 SVGAGI. The trim removed 5 bases at V and 5 bases at J, leaving 9 bases unmatched. The CDR3 region has the DNA TGTGCCAGCAGTCCCCACAGGGGTTCTAGAAACACCATATATTTT. Its translation is CASSPHRGSRNTIYF.

V and J are TRBV5-6 and TRBJ2-1; perhaps TRBD1 as D (6 bases). Germline V gene lookup returns CDR1 SGHDT and CDR2 YYEEEE. V dropped 3 bases and J dropped 0 bases, with 10 bases sitting between them. The CDR3 length is 15 residues. The CDR3 nucleotides are TGTGCCAGCAGCTGGGGGACATACTCCTACAATGAGCAGTTCTTC. Amino acids: CASSWGTYSYNEQFF. Using reference TRBV5-6 and TRBJ2-1 for the parts outside the CDR3, the full variable domain is DAGVTQSPTHLIKTRGQQVTLRCSPKSGHDTVSWYQQALGQGPQFIFQYYEEEERQRGNFPDRFSGHQFPNYSSELNVNALLLGDSALYLCASSWGTYSYNEQFFGPGTRLTVL.

CDR3 DNA sequence: TGTGCCAGCAGCCAAAGGAGGGGCGAGCAGTACTTC. Translated, it gives CASSQRRGEQYF. The V call is TRBV7-8, the J call TRBJ2-7; tentative D call: TRBD2 (6 bases). This CDR3 is built from 12 residues. V was shortened by 5 bases and J by 6 bases, with 11 bases between the two germline ends. Germline CDR1 and CDR2: SGHVS and FQNEAQ.

The V gene is TRBV6-5, the J gene TRBJ2-3; 7 positions match TRBD2. The J segment lost 5 bases and the V segment lost 7 bases, leaving 6 bases of the junction unmatched. Germline V gene lookup returns CDR1 MNHEY and CDR2 SVGAGI. The CDR3 extends over 13 amino acids. CDR3 coding DNA: TGTGCCAGCAATCCGGGAGGTAGAGATACGCAGTATTTT. This gives the protein CASNPGGRDTQYF.

This chain joins TRBV3-1 (or the pseudogene TRBV3-2) and TRBJ2-7; 8 bases fit TRBD2. Germline V gene data show CDR1 as LGHDT and CDR2 as YNNKEL (reference sequence). CDR3 length equals 17 residues. V shed 1 base, J shed 3 bases, and the junction held 11 bases outside the gene matches. This chain's CDR3 is CASSQASSGTSRYEQYF. CDR3 nucleotide sequence: TGTGCCAGCAGCCAAGCCTCCTCCGGGACTAGTCGCTACGAGCAGTACTTC.

The chain combines TRBV15 with TRBJ2-3; D is ambiguous. This CDR3 comprises 14 residues. Germline CDR1 and CDR2: LNHNV and YYDKDF (reference sequence). V shed 0 bases and J shed 4 bases, with 8 bases lying between them. CDR3 residues: CATSRDKQPDTQYF. CDR3 DNA: TGTGCCACCAGCAGAGATAAACAACCAGATACGCAGTATTTT.

This clone has more than one count but fewer than ten. The genes are TRBV6-5 and TRBJ1-3; 9 nucleotides agree with TRBD1. V lost 4 bases to trimming and J lost 4 bases; unmatched junction nucleotides: 5. The CDR3 is 15 amino acids. The germline V gene encodes CDR1 MNHEY and CDR2 SVGAGI. CDR3 nucleotide sequence: TGTGCCAGCAGTTCCGGACAGGGGAGGGGAAACACCATATATTTT. It codes for CASSSGQGRGNTIYF.

The chain uses TRBV19 and TRBJ2-1; 9 bases match TRBD2. Trimming cost V 4 bases and J 9 bases; bases outside gene matches: 10. This CDR3 region has 15 residues. Germline CDR1 is LNHDA and CDR2 is SQIVND (reference sequence). CDR3 coding DNA: TGTGCCAGTAGTACCCTAGGTAGCGGGAGTGGTGAGCAGTTCTTC. Translating gives CASSTLGSGSGEQFF.

The gene calls are TRBV9 and TRBJ2-5; possible D gene TRBD2, 5 bases. Trimming took off 1 base at V and 3 bases at J, with 10 bases between the two ends. Germline CDR1 and CDR2: SGDLS and YYNGEE. This CDR3 is built from 14 residues. The CDR3 DNA follows: TGTGCCAGCAGCGTATCCGGGGATGAAGAGACCCAGTACTTC. Protein sequence: CASSVSGDEETQYF.

V usage is TRBV7-3 and J usage is TRBJ2-1, with TRBD2 matching over 7 bases. CDR1 and CDR2 (germline): SGHTA, FQGTGA. This CDR3 region has 15 residues. The V segment lost 3 bases and the J segment 5 bases; nucleotides outside the gene matches: 7. The CDR3 DNA reads TGTGCCAGCAGCTTGTCGAGCGGGGCCCACAATGAGCAGTTCTTC. Amino acids: CASSLSSGAHNEQFF.

V is TRBV5-5 and J is TRBJ1-1, with TRBD1 identical over 7 bases. The CDR3 has 13 residues. The germline V gene encodes CDR1 SGHKS and CDR2 YYEKEE (reference sequence). After removal of 6 bases from V and 6 bases from J, the junction contained 8 bases not matched to a gene. The CDR3 DNA sequence: TGTGCCAGCACCGCCTGGGACAGCTCTGAAGCTTTCTTT. Protein product: CASTAWDSSEAFF.

This clone was detected a few times. This chain links TRBV7-2 with TRBJ1-1; the D is unclear. Germline loops: CDR1 SGHTA, CDR2 FQGNSA. V was trimmed by 1 base and J by 1 base, leaving 10 bases between them. The CDR3 extends over 15 amino acids. CDR3 loop: CASSLDWRPNTEAFF. CDR3 nucleotides: TGTGCCAGCAGCTTAGATTGGAGGCCGAACACTGAAGCTTTCTTT.

This clone was counted a single time. This chain joins TRBV28 and TRBJ2-1, with 7 bases that match TRBD1. The V and J ends lost 6 bases and 3 bases, in that order; junction bases with no gene match: 8. The CDR3 is 15 residues long. Germline V lookup: CDR1 MDHEN, CDR2 SYDVKM. The CDR3 DNA sequence: TGTGCCAGCAGGAGAGACAGGGTAAACTACAATGAGCAGTTCTTC. It is translated as CASRRDRVNYNEQFF.

The chain uses TRBV27 and TRBJ1-4; 7 bases agree with TRBD1. Germline trimming cut 3 bases from V and 3 bases from J; bases unmatched to any gene: 1. CDR3 length: 14 residues. Germline assignment: CDR1 MNHEY and CDR2 SMNVEV (reference sequence). Written as DNA, the CDR3 is TGTGCCAGCAGTTTGACAGGGTCTAATGAAAAACTGTTTTTT. As protein: CASSLTGSNEKLFF.

The chain joins TRBV25-1 to TRBJ2-1, with 7 bases identical to TRBD2. Trimming took 9 bases from V and 0 from J; bases not matched to a gene: 11. This CDR3 has 16 residues. CDR1 and CDR2 from the germline V gene are MGHDK and SYGVNS. The CDR3 loop reads CARATSRRSSYNEQFF. In nucleotides, the CDR3 is TGTGCCAGGGCGACTAGCCGAAGGAGCTCCTACAATGAGCAGTTCTTC.

The chain carries TRBV4-2 and TRBJ2-7, with a tentative D call TRBD2 (5 bases). V was clipped by 3 bases and J by 2 bases, with 14 bases between them. The germline V gene encodes CDR1 LGHNA and CDR2 YNFKEQ. The CDR3 spans 15 residues. Here the CDR3 reads CASSHSEGRPYEQYF. In nucleotides, the CDR3 is TGTGCCAGCAGCCACTCAGAGGGCAGGCCCTACGAGCAGTACTTC.

J is TRBJ1-4 and V is TRBV18; 7 positions match TRBD1. This CDR3 comprises 16 residues. CDR1 and CDR2 (germline): KGHSH, LQKENI. The V and J ends lost 1 base and 4 bases, in that order; junction bases with no gene match: 6. The CDR3 protein is CASSPRAGDSNEKLFF. The CDR3 region has the DNA TGTGCCAGCTCACCACGAGCCGGGGACAGTAATGAAAAACTGTTTTTT.

The V gene is TRBV6-2 or TRBV6-3, the J gene TRBJ2-2, with D possibly being TRBD2 (5 bases). The CDR3 is 16 amino acids. Germline CDR1 and CDR2: MNHEY and SVGEGT. V gave up 3 bases and J gave up 4 bases, with 15 bases separating them. The CDR3 here is CASSYQRVLGTGELFF. Here the CDR3 DNA reads TGTGCCAGCAGTTATCAGAGGGTATTAGGCACCGGGGAGCTGTTTTTT.